The present T cell receptor (beta chain) was sequenced within a study of T cell responses to AZD1222 COVID-19 vaccine. Some clones are missing from TCRdb's copy, which holds only in-frame ones; the method was immunoSEQ multiplex PCR. Of about 150,000 clones in the sample, roughly nine tenths were seen once. In germline, CDR1 is SGHNT, CDR2 YYREEE (reference sequence). Trimming shortened V by 4 bases and J by 8 bases, and 7 bases separated the two germline ends. CDR3 size: 11 residues. This chain links TRBV5-4 with TRBJ2-1, with no clear D. Here the sequenced sample was peripheral blood, taken on day 0 of AZD1222 vaccination. The TCR comes from an adult in good health. The CDR3 nucleotides are TGTGCCAGCAGCGACCAGGATGAGCAGTTCTTC. Translating it yields CASSDQDEQFF. The complete variable domain, with remaining parts taken from reference TRBV5-4 and TRBJ2-1, reads ETGVTQSPTHLIKTRGQQVTLRCSSQSGHNTVSWYQQALGQGPQFIFQYYREEENGRGNFPPRFSGLQFPNYSSELNVNALELDDSALYLCASSDQDEQFFGPGTRLTVL.